These 30 T cell receptor beta chains share one sample of origin, sequenced in a study of blood T cell repertoires in COVID-19. The protocol was immunoSEQ multiplex PCR, while the TCRdb copy is restricted to in-frame clones and leaves out a portion. This sample has about 100,000 clones, with approximately 90% found just once. The specimen sequenced was peripheral blood. The receptors shown here come from a man aged 50 to 60 with active COVID-19.

V gene TRBV10-3 combines with J gene TRBJ2-3, with 8 bases matching TRBD2. The CDR3 consists of 16 residues. Germline trimming cut 5 bases from V and 0 bases from J; bases unmatched to any gene: 7. Germline values: CDR1 ENHRY, CDR2 SYGVKD. CDR3 amino acids: CAISTTSGPSTDTQYF. DNA for the CDR3: TGTGCCATCAGTACAACTAGCGGACCTAGCACAGATACGCAGTATTTT.

The V call is TRBV27, the J call TRBJ1-5, with 9 bases that match TRBD1. Trimming removed 4 bases from V and 1 base from J; junction bases left unmatched: 2. The CDR3 contains 15 residues. Per germline, CDR1 MNHEY and CDR2 SMNVEV (reference sequence). CDR3 amino acids: CASSSGTGSNQPQHF. The CDR3 region has the DNA TGTGCCAGCAGTTCTGGGACAGGGAGCAATCAGCCCCAGCATTTT.

This clone is a singleton in its sample. The genes are TRBV2 and TRBJ2-1; TRBD1 is a possible D gene (6 bases). This CDR3 is 18 amino acids long. Trimming shortened V by 7 bases and J by 0 bases, and 22 bases separated the two germline ends. Germline V gene lookup returns CDR1 SNHLY and CDR2 FYNNEI. The chain's CDR3 is CASTNSGTRANSYNEQFF. The CDR3 coding sequence is TGTGCCAGCACAAATTCCGGGACAAGGGCTAACTCCTACAATGAGCAGTTCTTC.

The chain couples TRBV25-1 to TRBJ1-5; D possibly corresponds to TRBD1 (5 bases). With 2 bases removed from V and 2 bases from J, the gap between germline ends came to 7 bases. Looked up from germline, CDR1 is MGHDK and CDR2 is SYGVNS. The CDR3 is 14 amino acids. Here the CDR3 DNA reads TGTGCCAGCAGTGAAGGGGCGGGCAATCAGCCCCAGCATTTT. Translating gives CASSEGAGNQPQHF.

The J gene is TRBJ2-7, the V gene TRBV20-1; 9 bases are a match to TRBD1. After removal of 6 bases from V and 5 bases from J, the junction contained 2 bases not matched to a gene. CDR1 and CDR2 from the germline V gene are DFQATT and SNEGSKA (reference sequence). The CDR3 has 11 residues. For the CDR3, the DNA is TGCAGTGCGGGACAGGGCAACGAGCAGTACTTC. Translation gives CSAGQGNEQYF.

V is TRBV5-1 and J is TRBJ1-6, with 9 bases matching TRBD1. This CDR3 contains 14 residues. Germline V gene sequence: CDR1 SGHRS, CDR2 YFSETQ. Losses at the gene ends were 4 bases for V and 9 bases for J; bases not matched to a gene: 5. CDR3 region: CASSVGDRVSPLHF. The CDR3 DNA is TGCGCCAGCAGCGTCGGGGACAGGGTTTCACCCCTCCACTTT.

V gene TRBV3-1 (or the pseudogene TRBV3-2) combines with J gene TRBJ2-3; 8 nucleotides match TRBD2. Germline assignment: CDR1 LGHDT and CDR2 YNNKEL (reference sequence). Unmatched junction bases numbered 7, after V lost 4 bases and J lost 1 base. The CDR3 covers 16 residues. In DNA form, the CDR3 reads TGTGCCAGCAGCCCCCTTTCGGGGGGGGGCACAGATACGCAGTATTTT. It is translated as CASSPLSGGGTDTQYF.

V is TRBV15 and J is TRBJ2-3; D may be TRBD2 (7 bases). This CDR3 has 20 residues. The ends were cut back, 5 bases at V and 1 base at J, with 28 bases in the middle. CDR1 and CDR2 from the germline V gene are LNHNV and YYDKDF (reference sequence). The CDR3 reads CATSPPVSRRGHSRTDTQYF. The CDR3 DNA reads TGTGCCACCAGCCCCCCTGTGAGCAGGCGGGGGCATAGTCGCACAGATACGCAGTATTTT. Supplemented by reference TRBV15 and TRBJ2-3, the full variable domain reads DAMVIQNPRYQVTQFGKPVTLSCSQTLNHNVMYWYQQKSSQAPKLLFHYYDKDFNNEADTPDNFQSRRPNTSFCFLDIRSPGLGDTAMYLCATSPPVSRRGHSRTDTQYFGPGTRLTVL.

V usage is TRBV7-9 and J usage is TRBJ2-3, with TRBD2 identical over 8 bases. Germline assignment: CDR1 SEHNR and CDR2 FQNEAQ (reference sequence). The CDR3 is 16 residues long. V was clipped by 3 bases and J by 0 bases; unmatched bases: 5. In nucleotides, the CDR3 is TGTGCCAGCAGCTTGCCCGGGAGGGTGAGCACAGATACGCAGTATTTT. Protein sequence: CASSLPGRVSTDTQYF.

The J gene is TRBJ2-1, the V gene TRBV6-5; TRBD2 agrees at 9 bases. Germline V gene lookup returns CDR1 MNHEY and CDR2 SVGAGI. The junction had 12 bases not matched to a gene; V was cut back by 6 bases and J by 9 bases. CDR3 length equals 15 residues. CDR3 nucleotides: TGTGCCAGCAGCAAAGGTGGTAGCGGGAGCGTTGAGCAGTTCTTC. Its translation: CASSKGGSGSVEQFF.

This clone was recorded only once. This sequence joins TRBV9 and TRBJ2-3; D uncertain. The CDR3 loop spans 14 amino acids. V was clipped by 0 bases and J by 1 base, with 6 bases between them. CDR1 and CDR2 (germline): SGDLS, YYNGEE. The CDR3 DNA sequence: TGTGCCAGCAGCGTAGGGCCAGGCACAGATACGCAGTATTTT. This encodes CASSVGPGTDTQYF.

J is TRBJ2-5 and V is TRBV5-4, with a possible D match to TRBD1 (6 bases). Germline-derived CDR1 and CDR2 are SGHNT and YYREEE (reference sequence). The CDR3 sequence is 14 residues long. V was cut by 3 bases and J by 4 bases, with 13 bases left in between. The CDR3 spells CASSSDQGTETQYF. CDR3 nucleotide sequence: TGTGCCAGCAGCTCGGACCAGGGGACAGAGACCCAGTACTTC. Together with reference TRBV5-4 and TRBJ2-5, the CDR3 gives the full variable domain: ETGVTQSPTHLIKTRGQQVTLRCSSQSGHNTVSWYQQALGQGPQFIFQYYREEENGRGNFPPRFSGLQFPNYSSELNVNALELDDSALYLCASSSDQGTETQYFGPGTRLLVL.

The rearrangement uses TRBV7-8 and TRBJ2-3; 12 bases are shared with TRBD2. J gave up 4 bases and V 3 bases, and 5 bases lay outside the gene matches. This CDR3 contains 16 residues. Looked up from germline, CDR1 is SGHVS and CDR2 is FQNEAQ. CDR3 region: CASSFHLAGGPDTQYF. The DNA for the CDR3 is TGTGCCAGCAGCTTCCATCTAGCGGGGGGGCCAGATACGCAGTATTTT. Full variable domain (rest looked up from reference TRBV7-8 and TRBJ2-3): GAGVSQSPRYKVAKRGQDVALRCDPISGHVSLFWYQQALGQGPEFLTYFQNEAQLDKSGLPSDRFFAERPEGSVSTLKIQRTQQEDSAVYLCASSFHLAGGPDTQYFGPGTRLTVL.

The chain is built from TRBV10-3 and TRBJ1-1, with 8 bases lining up with TRBD1. CDR3 length: 13 residues. Germline V lookup: CDR1 ENHRY, CDR2 SYGVKD. Trimming took 6 bases from V and 2 from J; bases not matched to a gene: 2. The CDR3 loop is CAIRGTGNTEAFF. CDR3 DNA: TGTGCCATCAGGGGGACAGGCAACACTGAAGCTTTCTTT.

The chain has TRBV7-2 and TRBJ2-1; TRBD2 agrees at 9 bases. This CDR3 contains 16 residues. Germline V gives CDR1 SGHTA, CDR2 FQGNSA. The V segment lost 0 bases and the J segment 4 bases; nucleotides outside the gene matches: 4. In nucleotides, the CDR3 is TGTGCCAGCAGCTTAGCGTCTAGCGGGGATTACAATGAGCAGTTCTTC. Translated: CASSLASSGDYNEQFF.

The rearrangement links TRBV7-6 to TRBJ2-5; 11 nucleotides agree with TRBD2. This CDR3 has 17 residues. Trimming removed 4 bases from V and 4 bases from J; junction bases left unmatched: 11. CDR1 and CDR2 (germline): SGHVS, FNYEAQ. The CDR3 DNA is TGTGCCAGCAGCTGGCTAGCGGGGGGCCAGTGGGGAGAGACCCAGTACTTC. Translating it yields CASSWLAGGQWGETQYF.

The chain couples TRBV27 to TRBJ1-5, with TRBD1 identical over 12 bases. This CDR3 region has 18 residues. The trim removed 8 bases at V and 0 bases at J, leaving 11 bases unmatched. Germline V CDR1 and CDR2: MNHEY, SMNVEV (reference sequence). The CDR3 coding sequence is TGTGCCAGCGGGAAGTGGGACAGGGGGCTAATTAGCAATCAGCCCCAGCATTTT. Amino acids: CASGKWDRGLISNQPQHF.

J is TRBJ2-3 and V is TRBV19, with 9 bases that match TRBD2. The CDR3 sequence is 18 residues long. CDR1 is LNHDA and CDR2 is SQIVND in the germline V gene (reference sequence). V gave up 1 base and J gave up 0 bases; unmatched junction bases: 8. CDR3 sequence (DNA): TGTGCCAGTAGTATAGGAAGGCGGGGGGGCCTGAGCACAGATACGCAGTATTTT. Translating gives CASSIGRRGGLSTDTQYF.

V and J are TRBV11-2 and TRBJ1-5; 7 bases match TRBD1. The CDR3 sequence is 15 residues long. The V gene's germline CDR1 is SGHAT and CDR2 FQNNGV. After removal of 1 base from V and 6 bases from J, the junction contained 6 bases not matched to a gene. This CDR3 is CASSLGTGGGQPQHF. CDR3 coding DNA: TGTGCCAGCAGCTTAGGGACAGGAGGCGGTCAGCCCCAGCATTTT. Together with reference TRBV11-2 and TRBJ1-5, the CDR3 gives the full variable domain: EAGVAQSPRYKIIEKRQSVAFWCNPISGHATLYWYQQILGQGPKLLIQFQNNGVVDDSQLPKDRFSAERLKGVDSTLKIQPAKLEDSAVYLCASSLGTGGGQPQHFGDGTRLSIL.

This chain connects TRBV12-3 or TRBV12-4 to TRBJ2-7; the match to TRBD1 covers 8 bases. Unmatched junction bases numbered 3, after V lost 8 bases and J lost 3 bases. The CDR3 totals 12 residues. CDR3 sequence reads: CASGTGGYEQYF. CDR3 coding DNA: TGTGCCAGCGGTACAGGGGGCTACGAGCAGTACTTC.

The V call is TRBV5-8, the J call TRBJ1-2, with D possibly being TRBD1 (6 bases). Germline CDR1 SGHTS, CDR2 YDEGEE. The CDR3 runs 16 residues. Trimming left V 4 bases short and J 4 bases short, with 20 bases between. CDR3 DNA sequence: TGTGCCAGCAGCCCGATTCTTGGACAGATACTCTATGGCTACACCTTC. Amino acid sequence: CASSPILGQILYGYTF.

This rearrangement joins TRBV10-3 to TRBJ2-5, with 7 nucleotides matching TRBD2. V gave up 3 bases and J gave up 4 bases; unmatched junction bases: 5. The CDR3 has 14 amino acids. Looked up from germline, CDR1 is ENHRY and CDR2 is SYGVKD. The CDR3 DNA follows: TGTGCCATCAGTGATAGTTCGGGGGGAGAGACCCAGTACTTC. Its translation is CAISDSSGGETQYF.

The rearrangement joins TRBV19 to TRBJ2-1, with 12 bases matching TRBD2. After removal of 3 bases from V and 0 bases from J, the junction contained 3 bases not matched to a gene. The CDR3 is made up of 17 amino acids. Germline V CDR1 and CDR2: LNHDA, SQIVND (reference sequence). The CDR3 spells CASSIPSGRGSYNEQFF. The CDR3 nucleotides read TGTGCCAGTAGTATCCCTAGCGGGAGGGGCTCCTACAATGAGCAGTTCTTC. Looking up the rest from reference TRBV19 and TRBJ2-1 gives the full variable domain: DGGITQSPKYLFRKEGQNVTLSCEQNLNHDAMYWYRQDPGQGLRLIYYSQIVNDFQKGDIAEGYSVSREKKESFPLTVTSAQKNPTAFYLCASSIPSGRGSYNEQFFGPGTRLTVL.

V gene TRBV24-1 combines with J gene TRBJ2-2; a possible D gene is TRBD2 (6 bases). Deletions cut 0 bases from V and 7 bases from J, with 11 bases between. Germline V CDR1 and CDR2: KGHDR, SFDVKD. CDR3 length: 15 amino acids. CDR3 region: CATSDLHGGFGELFF. The CDR3 region has the DNA TGTGCCACCAGTGATTTGCATGGAGGGTTCGGGGAGCTGTTTTTT.

This clone was detected only once. The chain uses TRBV6-1 and TRBJ1-5; 7 positions agree with TRBD1. In germline, CDR1 is MNHNS, CDR2 SASEGT. The CDR3 spans 17 residues. V dropped 4 bases and J dropped 5; count of bases not matched to a gene: 14. The CDR3 loop reads CASSAYLGRGSHQPQHF. The DNA of the CDR3 is TGTGCCAGCAGTGCGTATCTAGGCAGGGGGTCGCATCAGCCCCAGCATTTT.

The chain carries TRBV7-7 and TRBJ2-1; 16 nucleotides line up with TRBD2. Germline-derived CDR1 and CDR2 are SSHAT and FNYEAQ (reference sequence). This CDR3 comprises 16 residues. The trim removed 5 bases at V and 6 bases at J, leaving 4 bases unmatched. In DNA form, the CDR3 reads TGTGCCAGCAGCCATGGGACTAGCGGGGGGGGCAATGAGCAGTTCTTC. Translating gives CASSHGTSGGGNEQFF.

The gene calls are TRBV7-9 and TRBJ1-1; possible D gene TRBD1, 6 bases. CDR1 and CDR2 (germline): SEHNR, FQNEAQ (reference sequence). V dropped 5 bases and J dropped 11 bases, with 12 bases sitting between them. The length of the CDR3 is 11 residues. CDR3: CASSPQGHAFF. The DNA of the CDR3 is TGTGCCAGCAGCCCCCAGGGGCATGCTTTCTTT.

The rearrangement links TRBV7-3 to TRBJ2-1; perhaps TRBD1 as D (5 bases). CDR1 is SGHTA, CDR2 FQGTGA, per germline. The CDR3 covers 14 residues. V was pared by 2 bases and J by 8 bases, with 13 bases between. The CDR3 sequence is CASSLSTRADEQFF. The CDR3 coding sequence is TGTGCCAGCAGCTTATCGACCAGGGCCGATGAGCAGTTCTTC.

The V and J genes are TRBV7-2 and TRBJ2-1; 8 bases fit TRBD2. CDR1 and CDR2 from the germline V gene are SGHTA and FQGNSA. The CDR3 covers 16 residues. Unmatched junction bases numbered 4, after V lost 3 bases and J lost 0 bases. The CDR3 DNA reads TGTGCCAGCAGCTTCGGGGGGGGCAGCTCCTACAATGAGCAGTTCTTC. Amino acid sequence: CASSFGGGSSYNEQFF. Using reference TRBV7-2 and TRBJ2-1 for the parts outside the CDR3, the full variable domain is GAGVSQSPSNKVTEKGKDVELRCDPISGHTALYWYRQSLGQGLEFLIYFQGNSAPDKSGLPSDRFSAERTGGSVSTLTIQRTQQEDSAVYLCASSFGGGSSYNEQFFGPGTRLTVL.

The genes are TRBV19 and TRBJ1-1; TRBD1 agrees at 7 bases. The CDR3 covers 14 residues. Losses at the gene ends were 5 bases for V and 12 bases for J; bases not matched to a gene: 15. Germline V lookup: CDR1 LNHDA, CDR2 SQIVND (reference sequence). The CDR3 reads CASSPNRDRGVTFF. CDR3 nucleotides: TGTGCCAGTAGTCCGAACCGGGACAGAGGGGTGACTTTCTTT. Using reference TRBV19 and TRBJ1-1 for the parts outside the CDR3, the full variable domain is DGGITQSPKYLFRKEGQNVTLSCEQNLNHDAMYWYRQDPGQGLRLIYYSQIVNDFQKGDIAEGYSVSREKKESFPLTVTSAQKNPTAFYLCASSPNRDRGVTFFGQGTRLTVV.